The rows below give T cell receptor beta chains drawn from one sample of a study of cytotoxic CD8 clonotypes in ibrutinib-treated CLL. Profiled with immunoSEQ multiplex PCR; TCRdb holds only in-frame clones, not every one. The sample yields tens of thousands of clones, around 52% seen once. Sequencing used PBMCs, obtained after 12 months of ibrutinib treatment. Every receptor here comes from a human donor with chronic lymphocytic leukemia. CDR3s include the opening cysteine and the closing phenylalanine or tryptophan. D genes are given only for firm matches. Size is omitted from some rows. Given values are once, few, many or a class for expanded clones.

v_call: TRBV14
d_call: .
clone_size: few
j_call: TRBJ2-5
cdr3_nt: TGTGCCAGCAGCGTCCGGGCCCCTGTGATGGAGACCCAGTACTTC
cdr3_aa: CASSVRAPVMETQYF

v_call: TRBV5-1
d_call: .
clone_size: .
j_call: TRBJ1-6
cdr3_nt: TGCGCCAGCAGCTTGTCTCTGAATTCACCCCTCCACTTT
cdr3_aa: CASSLSLNSPLHF

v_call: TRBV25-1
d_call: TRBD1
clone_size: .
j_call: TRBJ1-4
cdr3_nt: TGTGCCAGCAGTGAATTCAGATCCGGGACAGGCAATGAAAAACTGTTTTTT
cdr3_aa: CASSEFRSGTGNEKLFF

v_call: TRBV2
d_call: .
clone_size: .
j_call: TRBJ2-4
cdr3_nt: TGTGCCAGCACCCGGGACACCGTAGCCAAAAACATTCAGTACTTC
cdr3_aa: CASTRDTVAKNIQYF

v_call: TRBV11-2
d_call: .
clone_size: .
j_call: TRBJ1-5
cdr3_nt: TGTGCCAGCAGCTACGGGACGGGCAATCAGCCCCAGCATTTT
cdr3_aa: CASSYGTGNQPQHF

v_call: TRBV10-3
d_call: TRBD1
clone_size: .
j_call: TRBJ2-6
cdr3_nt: TGTGCCATCAGTGCTCCGACAGGGTGGTCCCCCGCGGAGGGGGCCAACGTCCTGACTTTC
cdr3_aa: CAISAPTGWSPAEGANVLTF

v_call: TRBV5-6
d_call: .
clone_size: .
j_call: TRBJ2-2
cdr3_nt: TGTGCCAGCAGCTTTTTACTAGCGAACACCGGGGAGCTGTTTTTT
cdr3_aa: CASSFLLANTGELFF

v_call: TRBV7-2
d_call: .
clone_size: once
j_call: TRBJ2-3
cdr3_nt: TGTGCCAGCAGCTTAGTTGGCCGAGATACGCAGTATTTT
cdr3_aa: CASSLVGRDTQYF

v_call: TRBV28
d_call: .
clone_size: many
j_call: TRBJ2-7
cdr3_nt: TGTGCCAGCAGTCCCCTAAGCGAGCAGTACTTC
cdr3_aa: CASSPLSEQYF

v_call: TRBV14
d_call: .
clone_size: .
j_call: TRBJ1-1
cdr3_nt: TGTGCCAGCAGCCAAGTGGGCTGGTCCGGGGAAGCTTTCTTT
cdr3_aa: CASSQVGWSGEAFF

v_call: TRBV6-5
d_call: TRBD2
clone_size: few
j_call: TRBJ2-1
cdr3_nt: TGTGCCAGCACCCTCGGGGGGTCCTACAATGAGCAGTTCTTC
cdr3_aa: CASTLGGSYNEQFF

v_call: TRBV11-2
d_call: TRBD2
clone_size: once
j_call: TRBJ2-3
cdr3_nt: TGTGCCAGCAGCCCGGTGGGGGGGGGAGATACGCAGTATTTT
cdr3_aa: CASSPVGGGDTQYF

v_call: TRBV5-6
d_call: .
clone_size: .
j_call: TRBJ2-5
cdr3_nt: TGTGCCAGCAGCCAAATTGTAAGGGCTGTAGAGACCCAGTACTTC
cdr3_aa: CASSQIVRAVETQYF

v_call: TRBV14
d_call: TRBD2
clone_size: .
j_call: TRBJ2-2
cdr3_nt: TGTGCCAGCAGCCAAGGCCCTGCCGGGACTAGCGGGAGGCCCTTTTACACCGGGGAGCTGTTTTTT
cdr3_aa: CASSQGPAGTSGRPFYTGELFF

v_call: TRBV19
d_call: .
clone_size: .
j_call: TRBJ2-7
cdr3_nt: TGTGCCAGTAGTATGAGCGGAAGACAATCCTACGAGCAGTACTTC
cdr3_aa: CASSMSGRQSYEQYF

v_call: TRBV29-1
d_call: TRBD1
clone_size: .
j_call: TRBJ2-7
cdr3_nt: TGCAGCGTACCCAAATATCAGGGGGCCGGTTTAGGCGAGCAGTACTTC
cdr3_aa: CSVPKYQGAGLGEQYF

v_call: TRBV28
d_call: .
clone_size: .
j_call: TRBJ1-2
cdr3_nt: TGTGCCAGCAGTTATGTGAGTGGGACAAAAATTTTTTATGGCTACACCTTC
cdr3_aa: CASSYVSGTKIFYGYTF